This TCR beta chain was sequenced during a study of T-cell reconstitution after alpha-beta-depleted transplantation in children. Preparing the TCRbeta library involved the use of unique molecular identifiers. TCRdb recomputed calls from the PCR reads with MiXCR, one row per CDR3 protein. The sample carries about 540,000 distinct CDR3 sequences, around 18% recorded once. The table lists this clonotype with a few counts. Germline CDR1 and CDR2: SGHRS and YFSETQ. This CDR3 has 13 amino acids. Losses at the gene ends were 6 bases for V and 7 bases for J; bases not matched to a gene: 5. This sequence joins TRBV5-1 and TRBJ2-2; 8 bases are shared with TRBD2. The receptor comes from a human donor who donated a stem cell graft to a child with acute lymphoblastic leukemia. The specimen was PBMCs from the stem cell graft donor, collected from the stem cell graft. CDR3: CASTAGAGGELFF. Here the CDR3 DNA reads TGCGCCAGCACAGCGGGAGCAGGCGGGGAGCTGTTTTTT.